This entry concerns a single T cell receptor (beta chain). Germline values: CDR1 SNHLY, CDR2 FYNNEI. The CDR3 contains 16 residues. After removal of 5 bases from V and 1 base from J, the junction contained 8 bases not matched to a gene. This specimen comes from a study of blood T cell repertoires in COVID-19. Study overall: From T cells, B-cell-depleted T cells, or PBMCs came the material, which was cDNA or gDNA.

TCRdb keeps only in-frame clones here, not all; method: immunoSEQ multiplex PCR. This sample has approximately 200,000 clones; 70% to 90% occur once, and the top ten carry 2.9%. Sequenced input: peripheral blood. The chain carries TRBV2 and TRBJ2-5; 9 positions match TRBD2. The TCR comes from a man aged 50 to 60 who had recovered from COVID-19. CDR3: CASSFSGRNAQETQYF. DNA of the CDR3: TGTGCCAGCAGTTTTAGCGGGAGAAACGCCCAAGAGACCCAGTACTTC.